This TCR gamma chain is drawn from a study of gamma-delta chains in newborns, infants, children. Study-level information: Innate gammadelta T cells reportedly expand polyclonally right after birth, driven by microbial exposure, per the title.

About this clone: A single base separates this from a much larger clone, so it may be a read error.

The CDR3 has 13 residues. Germline lookup yields CDR1 VTNTFY and CDR2 YDVSTARD (reference sequence). TCRdb re-called the reads via CATT. The repertoire holds around 1,200 gamma-chain clones, with 56% as singletons. The sequence was collected from a child who was a newborn, infant or young child, either healthy, febrile or measles-vaccinated (not recorded which). This rearrangement joins TRGV3 to TRGJ1 or TRGJ2. TCRdb does not report a J gene; here it was assigned by matching the DNA to germline references. Material for sequencing was blood. The CDR3 here is CATRDTTYYKKLF. The CDR3 DNA is TGTGCCACCCGGGACACCACTTATTATAAGAAACTCTTT.